This T cell receptor (beta chain) was identified in a study of shared clonotypes between healthy human individuals. Points from the study as a whole: The diversity represented, both genetic and in exposure history, was limited by few donors. In a handful of donors, around 5% of naive CD4 clonotypes appeared in common. Generally, naive subsets came out with larger estimated richness than memory subsets.

CDR3 length: 14 residues. CDR1 is WNHNN and CDR2 is SYGVQD in the germline V gene (reference sequence). Trimming took 4 bases from V and 5 from J; bases not matched to a gene: 6. As to this clone: Antigen specificity is unknown.

In the CD4+ fraction, cells were divided into CD45RA+ naive and CD45RA-negative memory subsets. The table came from immunoSEQ multiplex PCR; TCRdb's copy has only in-frame clones and leaves some out. The data hold some 2,400,000 clones, with approximately 94% observed a single time. V is TRBV10-1 and J is TRBJ2-7; 9 nucleotides align to TRBD1. The receptor was isolated from a man between 18 and 29 years old in good health. Sequencing was performed on naive CD4+ T cells sorted from blood. Subset denoted: CD45RA+ positively selected. CDR3 nucleotide sequence: TGCGCCAGCAGTGCCGGGGACAGGGTCCACGAGCAGTACTTC. Its translation: CASSAGDRVHEQYF.